This T cell receptor beta chain was recorded in a study of low-dose radiotherapy and immunotherapy resistance in tumors. On the study more broadly: Cohort 1 received 0.5 Gy per fraction every 2 weeks, totaling 6.5 Gy.

Priming of first-strand cDNA relied on TRAV- and TRBV-specific primers (covering alpha and beta chains). Using a constant-region primer together with a V-primer adapter, TCRs were subjected to around 20 PCR cycles of amplification. TCRdb processed the reads anew with MiXCR; each CDR3 protein has one entry. The sample carries 50,000 or so distinct CDR3 sequences, 23% recorded once. The time point was: after trial treatment. Treatment specified: LDRT plus nivolumab, ipilimumab, low-dose cyclophosphamide and aspirin (RACIN trial). Administered to the donors were nivolumab, ipilimumab, aspirin, low-dose cyclophosphamide and low-dose radiotherapy. Patients eligible had advanced solid tumors without tumor-infiltrating lymphocytes. This clonotype has at least ten counts. Sequencing used PBMCs, obtained after low-dose radiotherapy plus immunotherapy. The sequence came from a male donor with prostate cancer.

CDR3 sequence (DNA): TGTGCCAGCAGCGACGGGACTAGCGGGACTGGAAACACCATATATTTT. Translation: CASSDGTSGTGNTIYF. This rearrangement joins TRBV3-1 to TRBJ1-3, with D possibly being TRBD1 (5 bases). The V end was cut by 5 bases, the J end by 2 bases, with 16 bases between. CDR1 and CDR2 from the germline V gene are LGHDT and YNNKEL (reference sequence). CDR3 length: 16 amino acids.